The source of this T cell receptor beta chain is a study of OX40 agonist ivuxolimab in advanced cancers. This CDR3 is built from 15 residues. Trimming at V came to 4 bases and at J to 5 bases, leaving 9 bases not matched to a gene. The germline V gene has CDR1 MGHRA and CDR2 YSYEKL. Method: immunoSEQ multiplex PCR; TCRdb's copy keeps in-frame clones and lacks some. Among 25,000 to 35,000 clones listed, approximately 84% were seen once. The sequence was obtained from an adult with an advanced solid tumor such as melanoma, head and neck, liver or kidney cancer. The genes are TRBV4-1 and TRBJ1-2; TRBD1 agrees at 8 bases. The input for sequencing was CD4+ or CD8+ T cells sorted from blood, taken in a trial of the OX40 agonist ivuxolimab. CDR3 DNA sequence: TGCGCCAGCAGCCTTGGGCAGGGGGCGGGATATGGCTACACCTTC. Its translation is CASSLGQGAGYGYTF.